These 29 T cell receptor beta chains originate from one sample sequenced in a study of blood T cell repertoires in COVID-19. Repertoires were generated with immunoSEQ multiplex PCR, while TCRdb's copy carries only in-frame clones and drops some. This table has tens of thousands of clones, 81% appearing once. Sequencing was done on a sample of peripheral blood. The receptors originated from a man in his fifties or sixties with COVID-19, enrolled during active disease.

The CDR3 region has the DNA TGTGCCAGCAGTTGGGACAGGGCTGAGACCCAGTACTTC. This translates into CASSWDRAETQYF. The chain employs TRBV27 and TRBJ2-5; 9 bases match TRBD1. The length of the CDR3 is 13 residues. V lost 4 bases to trimming and J lost 5 bases; unmatched junction nucleotides: 2. Germline CDR1 is MNHEY and CDR2 is SMNVEV (reference sequence).

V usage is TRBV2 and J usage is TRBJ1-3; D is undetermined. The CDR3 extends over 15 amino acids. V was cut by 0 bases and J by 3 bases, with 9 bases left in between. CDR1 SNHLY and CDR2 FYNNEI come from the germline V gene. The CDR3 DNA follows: TGTGCCAGCAGTGAAGCGCTTAGTAGTGGAAACACCATATATTTT. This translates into CASSEALSSGNTIYF.

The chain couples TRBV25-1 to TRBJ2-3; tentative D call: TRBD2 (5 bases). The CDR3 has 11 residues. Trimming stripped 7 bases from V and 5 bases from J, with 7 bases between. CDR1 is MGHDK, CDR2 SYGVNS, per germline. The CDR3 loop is CASTGGDTQYF. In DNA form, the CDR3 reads TGTGCCAGCACCGGAGGAGATACGCAGTATTTT.

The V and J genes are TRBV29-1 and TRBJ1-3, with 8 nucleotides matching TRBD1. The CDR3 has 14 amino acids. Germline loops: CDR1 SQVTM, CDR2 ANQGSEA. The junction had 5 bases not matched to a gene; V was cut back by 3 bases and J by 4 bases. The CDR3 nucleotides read TGCAGCGTTGACTGGACAGGGTCCGGAAACACCATATATTTT. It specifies CSVDWTGSGNTIYF.

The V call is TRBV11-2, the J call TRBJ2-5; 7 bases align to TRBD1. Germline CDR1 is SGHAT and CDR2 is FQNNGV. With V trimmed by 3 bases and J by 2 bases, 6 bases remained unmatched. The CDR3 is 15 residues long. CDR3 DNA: TGTGCCAGCAGCTTTTGGCTGGGACAGCAAGAGACCCAGTACTTC. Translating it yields CASSFWLGQQETQYF.

The CDR3 loop reads CASSQGGQLAKNIQYF. The CDR3 region has the DNA TGTGCCAGCAGCCAAGGAGGGCAGCTAGCCAAAAACATTCAGTACTTC. The chain joins TRBV3-1 (or the pseudogene TRBV3-2) to TRBJ2-4; D perhaps matches TRBD2 (5 bases). V was clipped by 1 base and J by 0 bases, with 10 bases between them. CDR1 LGHDT and CDR2 YNNKEL come from the germline V gene (reference sequence). The CDR3 extends over 16 amino acids.

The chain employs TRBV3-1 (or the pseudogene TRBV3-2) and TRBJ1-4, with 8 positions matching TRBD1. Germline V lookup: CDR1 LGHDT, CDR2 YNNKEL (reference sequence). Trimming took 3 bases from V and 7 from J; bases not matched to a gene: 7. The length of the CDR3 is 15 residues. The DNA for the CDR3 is TGTGCCAGCAGCCATTACGGACAGGGAGCTGAAAAACTGTTTTTT. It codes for CASSHYGQGAEKLFF.

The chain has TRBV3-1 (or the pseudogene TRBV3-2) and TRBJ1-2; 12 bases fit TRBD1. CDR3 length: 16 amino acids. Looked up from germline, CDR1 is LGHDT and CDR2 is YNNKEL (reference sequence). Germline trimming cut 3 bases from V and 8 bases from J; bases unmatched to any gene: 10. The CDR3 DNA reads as TGTGCCAGCAGCCACATCGGGACAGGGGGCGCGGGGGGCTACACCTTC. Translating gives CASSHIGTGGAGGYTF.

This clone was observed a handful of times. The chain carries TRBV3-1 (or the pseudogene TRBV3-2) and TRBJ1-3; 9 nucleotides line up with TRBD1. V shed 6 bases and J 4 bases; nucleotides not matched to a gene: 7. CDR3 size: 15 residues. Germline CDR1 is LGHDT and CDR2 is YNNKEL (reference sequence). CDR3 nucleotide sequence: TGTGCCAGCAGTTACAGGGGGCTGAGGGGAAACACCATATATTTT. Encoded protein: CASSYRGLRGNTIYF.

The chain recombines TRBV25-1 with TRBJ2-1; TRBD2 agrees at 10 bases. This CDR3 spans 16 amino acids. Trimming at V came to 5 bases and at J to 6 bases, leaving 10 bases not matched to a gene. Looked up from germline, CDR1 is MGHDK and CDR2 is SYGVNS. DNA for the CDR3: TGTGCCAGCAGTCGATCTAGCGGGAGAGTCTCCAATGAGCAGTTCTTC. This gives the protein CASSRSSGRVSNEQFF.

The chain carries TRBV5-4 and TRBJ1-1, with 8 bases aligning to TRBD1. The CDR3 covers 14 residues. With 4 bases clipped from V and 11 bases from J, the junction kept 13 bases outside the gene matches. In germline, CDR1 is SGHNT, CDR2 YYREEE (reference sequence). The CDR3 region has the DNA TGTGCCAGCAGCCAGACAGGGGCCTCCGAACAGGCTTTCTTT. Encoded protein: CASSQTGASEQAFF.

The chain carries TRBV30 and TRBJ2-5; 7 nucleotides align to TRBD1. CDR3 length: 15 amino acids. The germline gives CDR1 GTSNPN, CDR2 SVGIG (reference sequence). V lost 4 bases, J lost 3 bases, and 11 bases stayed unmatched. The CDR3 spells CAWNPNRGRKETQYF. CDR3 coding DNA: TGTGCCTGGAACCCAAACAGGGGTAGGAAAGAGACCCAGTACTTC.

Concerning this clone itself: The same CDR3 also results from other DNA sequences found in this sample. CDR3 amino acids: CASSLAGDRGHEQYF. DNA for the CDR3: TGCGCCAGCAGCTTGGCCGGAGACAGGGGCCACGAGCAGTACTTC. The rearrangement uses TRBV5-1 and TRBJ2-7, with 8 nucleotides matching TRBD1. CDR1 is SGHRS, CDR2 YFSETQ, per germline. This CDR3 contains 15 residues. The V and J ends lost 0 bases and 5 bases, in that order; junction bases with no gene match: 7.

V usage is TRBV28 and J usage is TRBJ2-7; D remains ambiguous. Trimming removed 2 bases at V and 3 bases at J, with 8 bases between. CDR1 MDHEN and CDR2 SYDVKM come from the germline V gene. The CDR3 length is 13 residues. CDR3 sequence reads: CASSLPVNYEQYF. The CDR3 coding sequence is TGTGCCAGCAGTTTACCGGTGAACTACGAGCAGTACTTC.

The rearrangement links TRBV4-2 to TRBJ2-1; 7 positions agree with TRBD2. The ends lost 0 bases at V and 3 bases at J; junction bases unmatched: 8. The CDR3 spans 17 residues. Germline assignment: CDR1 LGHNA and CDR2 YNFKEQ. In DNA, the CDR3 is TGTGCCAGCAGCCAAGATTCGCGGACGGGGGGCTACAATGAGCAGTTCTTC. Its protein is CASSQDSRTGGYNEQFF.

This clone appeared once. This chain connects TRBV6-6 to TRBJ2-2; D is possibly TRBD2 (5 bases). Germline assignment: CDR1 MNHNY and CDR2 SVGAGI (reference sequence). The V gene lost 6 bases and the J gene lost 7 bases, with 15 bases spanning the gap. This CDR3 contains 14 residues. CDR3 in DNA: TGTGCCAGCAGCCGGACCCGGGGTTTCGGGGAGCTGTTTTTT. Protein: CASSRTRGFGELFF.

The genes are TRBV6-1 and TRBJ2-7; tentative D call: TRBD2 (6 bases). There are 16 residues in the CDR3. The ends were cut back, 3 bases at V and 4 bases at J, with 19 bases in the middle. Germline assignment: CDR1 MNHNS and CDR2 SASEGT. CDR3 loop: CASSDFLATSLYEQYF. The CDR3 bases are TGTGCCAGCAGTGACTTTCTAGCGACGAGCCTGTACGAGCAGTACTTC.

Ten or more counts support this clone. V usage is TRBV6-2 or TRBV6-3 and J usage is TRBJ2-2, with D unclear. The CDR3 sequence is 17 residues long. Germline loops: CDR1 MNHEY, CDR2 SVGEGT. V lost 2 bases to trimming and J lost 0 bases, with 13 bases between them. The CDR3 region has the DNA TGTGCCAGCAGTTACCTGCTCGGCGGCTCGAACACCGGGGAGCTGTTTTTT. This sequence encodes CASSYLLGGSNTGELFF.

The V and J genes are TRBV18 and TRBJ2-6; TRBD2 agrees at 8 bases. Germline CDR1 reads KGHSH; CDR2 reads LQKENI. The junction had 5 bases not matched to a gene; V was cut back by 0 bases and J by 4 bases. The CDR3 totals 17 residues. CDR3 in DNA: TGTGCCAGCTCACCACCCCGAGCGGGGGCCGGGGCCAACGTCCTGACTTTC. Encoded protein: CASSPPRAGAGANVLTF.

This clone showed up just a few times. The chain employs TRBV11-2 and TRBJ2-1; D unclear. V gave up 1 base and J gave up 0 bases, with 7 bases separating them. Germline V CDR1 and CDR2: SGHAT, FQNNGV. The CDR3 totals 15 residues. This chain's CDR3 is CASSLAESSYNEQFF. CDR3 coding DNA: TGTGCCAGCAGCTTAGCGGAGAGCTCCTACAATGAGCAGTTCTTC.

The CDR3 region is CASSENRGSQYF. The CDR3 DNA reads as TGTGCCAGCAGTGAAAACAGGGGGTCCCAGTACTTC. The chain employs TRBV2 and TRBJ2-5; TRBD1 agrees at 8 bases. V shed 2 bases and J 9 bases; nucleotides not matched to a gene: 2. The CDR3 covers 12 residues. Germline CDR1 and CDR2: SNHLY and FYNNEI.

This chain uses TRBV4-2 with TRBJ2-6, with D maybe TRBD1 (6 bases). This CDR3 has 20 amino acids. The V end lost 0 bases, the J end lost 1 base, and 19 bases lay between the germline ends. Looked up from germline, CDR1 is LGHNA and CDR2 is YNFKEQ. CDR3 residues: CASSQEPTGGMGSGANVLTF. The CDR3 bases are TGTGCCAGCAGCCAAGAACCGACAGGAGGTATGGGGTCTGGGGCCAACGTCCTGACTTTC.

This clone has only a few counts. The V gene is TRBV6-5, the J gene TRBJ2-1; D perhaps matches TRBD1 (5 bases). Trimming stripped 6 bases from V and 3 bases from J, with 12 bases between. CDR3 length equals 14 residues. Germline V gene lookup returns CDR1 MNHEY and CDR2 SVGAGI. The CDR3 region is CASRRGRGYNEQFF. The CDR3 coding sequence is TGTGCCAGCAGAAGGGGTCGAGGCTACAATGAGCAGTTCTTC.

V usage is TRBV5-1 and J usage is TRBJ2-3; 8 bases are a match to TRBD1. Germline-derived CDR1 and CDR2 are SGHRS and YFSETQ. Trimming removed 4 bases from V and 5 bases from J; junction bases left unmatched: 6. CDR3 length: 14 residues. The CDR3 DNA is TGCGCCAGCAGCACACAGGGGGGAGAAGATACGCAGTATTTT. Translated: CASSTQGGEDTQYF.

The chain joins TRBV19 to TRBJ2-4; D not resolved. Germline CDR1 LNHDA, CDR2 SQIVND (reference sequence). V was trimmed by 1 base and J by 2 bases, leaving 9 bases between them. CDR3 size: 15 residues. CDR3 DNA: TGTGCCAGTAGTATAGGCCAAAGCCCCAAAAACATTCAGTACTTC. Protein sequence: CASSIGQSPKNIQYF.

The DNA for the CDR3 is TGTGCCAGCAGTTTCGGGGGACAAGAGACCCAGTACTTC. Amino acids: CASSFGGQETQYF. This chain connects TRBV12-3 or TRBV12-4 to TRBJ2-5; tentatively, D is TRBD2 (6 bases). The CDR3 is 13 residues long. V was clipped by 3 bases and J by 2 bases, with 7 bases between them.

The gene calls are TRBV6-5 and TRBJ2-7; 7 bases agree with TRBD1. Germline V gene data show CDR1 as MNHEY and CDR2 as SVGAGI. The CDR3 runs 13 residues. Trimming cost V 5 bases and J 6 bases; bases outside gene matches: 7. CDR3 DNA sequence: TGTGCCAGCAGTCTGACAGGGCGAGGCGAGCAGTACTTC. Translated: CASSLTGRGEQYF.

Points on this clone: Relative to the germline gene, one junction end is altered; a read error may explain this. The CDR3 region has the DNA TGTGCTAGCAGCTCCAAAGTGGCCGGGAGGGTAAATGAGCAGTTCTTC. It yields the protein CASSSKVAGRVNEQFF. The chain joins TRBV7-7 to TRBJ2-1; 8 bases are a match to TRBD2. Germline V gives CDR1 SSHAT, CDR2 FNYEAQ (reference sequence). This CDR3 spans 16 amino acids.

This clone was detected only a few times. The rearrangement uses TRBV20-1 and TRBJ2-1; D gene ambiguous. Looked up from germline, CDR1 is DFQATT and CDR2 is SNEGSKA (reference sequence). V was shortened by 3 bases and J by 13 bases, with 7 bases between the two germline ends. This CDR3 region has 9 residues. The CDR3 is CSARACQFF. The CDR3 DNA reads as TGCAGTGCTAGGGCCTGCCAGTTCTTC.